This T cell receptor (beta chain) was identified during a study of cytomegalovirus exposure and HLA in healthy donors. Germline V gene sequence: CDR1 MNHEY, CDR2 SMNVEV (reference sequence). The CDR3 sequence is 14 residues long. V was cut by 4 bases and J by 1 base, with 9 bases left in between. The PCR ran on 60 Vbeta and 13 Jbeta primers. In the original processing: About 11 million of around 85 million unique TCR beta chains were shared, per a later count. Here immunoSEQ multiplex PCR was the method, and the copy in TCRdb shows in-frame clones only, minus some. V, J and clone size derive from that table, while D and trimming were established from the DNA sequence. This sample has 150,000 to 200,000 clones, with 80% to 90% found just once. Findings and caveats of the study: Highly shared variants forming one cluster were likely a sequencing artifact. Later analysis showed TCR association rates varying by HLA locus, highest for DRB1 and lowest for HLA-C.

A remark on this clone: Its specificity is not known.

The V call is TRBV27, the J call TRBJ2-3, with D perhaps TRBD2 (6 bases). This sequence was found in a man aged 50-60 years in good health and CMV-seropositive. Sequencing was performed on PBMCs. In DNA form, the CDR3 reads TGTGCCAGCAGTTCCACGGGGGGCACAGATACGCAGTATTTT. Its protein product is CASSSTGGTDTQYF.